This T cell receptor beta chain was captured in a study of T cells expressing NK-cell markers. Whole-study findings and limits: The study found these clonotypes also leading the CD3+CD56-NKG2C+ fraction in a few donors.

Turning to this clonotype: Its antigen is not known.

CDR3 size: 16 residues. The germline V gene encodes CDR1 DFQATT and CDR2 SNEGSKA (reference sequence). Researchers built TCR beta cDNA using 5'RACE template switching with UMIs. TCRdb re-called the 5' RACE reads and catalogs CDR3 proteins one per entry, DNA excluded. In all, the sample yields about 260,000 distinct CDR3 sequences. The chain links TRBV20-1 to TRBJ1-1. The source material was blood T cells: a sorted CD56 or NKG2C T cell subset, CD4+ or CD8+ T cells, or bulk PBMC T cells (not recorded which). The clonotype originates from a woman between 18 and 70 years old in good health. CDR3 in amino acids: CSARNLGRRGNTEAFF.